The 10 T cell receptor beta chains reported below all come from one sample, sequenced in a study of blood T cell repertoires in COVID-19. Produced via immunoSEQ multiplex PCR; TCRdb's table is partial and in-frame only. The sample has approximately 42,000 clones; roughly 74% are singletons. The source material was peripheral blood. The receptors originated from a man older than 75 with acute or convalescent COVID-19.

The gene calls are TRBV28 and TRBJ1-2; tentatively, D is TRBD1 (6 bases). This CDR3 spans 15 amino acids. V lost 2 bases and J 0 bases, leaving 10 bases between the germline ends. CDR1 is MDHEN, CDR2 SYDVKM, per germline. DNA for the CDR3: TGTGCCAGCAGTTTACTGGCAGGGGCTAACTATGGCTACACCTTC. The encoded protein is CASSLLAGANYGYTF.

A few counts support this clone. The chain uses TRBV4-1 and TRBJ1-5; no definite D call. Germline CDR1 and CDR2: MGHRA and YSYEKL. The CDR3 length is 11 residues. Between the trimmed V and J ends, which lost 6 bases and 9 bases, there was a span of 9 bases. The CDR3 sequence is CASSKRRPQHF. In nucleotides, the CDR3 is TGCGCCAGCAGTAAGAGGAGGCCCCAGCATTTT.

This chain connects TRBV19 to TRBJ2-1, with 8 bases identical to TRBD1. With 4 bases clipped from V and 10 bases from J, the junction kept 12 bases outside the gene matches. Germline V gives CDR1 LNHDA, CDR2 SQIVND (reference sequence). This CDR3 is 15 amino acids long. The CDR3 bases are TGTGCCAGTAGTACCGGGACAGGCCAATTGCGGGAGCAGTTCTTC. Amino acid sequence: CASSTGTGQLREQFF.

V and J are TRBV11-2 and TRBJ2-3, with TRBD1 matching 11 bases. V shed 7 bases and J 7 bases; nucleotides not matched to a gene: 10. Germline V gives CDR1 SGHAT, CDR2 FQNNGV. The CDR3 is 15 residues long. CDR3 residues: CASTLQGQGGNTQYF. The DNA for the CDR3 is TGTGCCAGCACCCTCCAGGGACAGGGGGGCAATACGCAGTATTTT.

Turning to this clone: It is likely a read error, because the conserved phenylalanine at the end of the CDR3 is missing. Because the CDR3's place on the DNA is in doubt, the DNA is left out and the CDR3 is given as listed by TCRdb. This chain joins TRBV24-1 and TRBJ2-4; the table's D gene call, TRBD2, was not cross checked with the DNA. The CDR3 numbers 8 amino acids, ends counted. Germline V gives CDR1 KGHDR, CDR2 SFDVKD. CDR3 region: CATSGRIG.

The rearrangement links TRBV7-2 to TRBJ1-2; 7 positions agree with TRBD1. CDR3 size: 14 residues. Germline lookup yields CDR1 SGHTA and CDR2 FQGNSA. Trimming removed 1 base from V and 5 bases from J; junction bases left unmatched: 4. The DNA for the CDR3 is TGTGCCAGCAGCTTAGGGCAGGGGGAATATGGCTACACCTTC. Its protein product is CASSLGQGEYGYTF.

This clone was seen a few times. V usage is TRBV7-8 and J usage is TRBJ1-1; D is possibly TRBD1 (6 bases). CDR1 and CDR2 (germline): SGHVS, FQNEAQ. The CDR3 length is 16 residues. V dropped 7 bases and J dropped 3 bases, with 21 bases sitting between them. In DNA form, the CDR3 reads TGTGCCAGCAAAACCTATGGGGGGGCTGTGGACACTGAAGCTTTCTTT. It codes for CASKTYGGAVDTEAFF.

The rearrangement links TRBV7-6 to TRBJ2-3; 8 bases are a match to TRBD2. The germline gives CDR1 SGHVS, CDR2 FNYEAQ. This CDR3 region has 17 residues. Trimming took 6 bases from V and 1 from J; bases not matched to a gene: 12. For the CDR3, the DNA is TGTGCCAGCAGTTTTAGCGGGGCCTCCTTTGGCACAGATACGCAGTATTTT. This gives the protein CASSFSGASFGTDTQYF.

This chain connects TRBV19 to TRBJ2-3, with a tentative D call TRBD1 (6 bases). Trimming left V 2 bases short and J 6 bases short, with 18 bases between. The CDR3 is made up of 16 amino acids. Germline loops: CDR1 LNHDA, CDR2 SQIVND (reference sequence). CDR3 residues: CASSISGQTKLDTQYF. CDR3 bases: TGTGCCAGTAGTATATCTGGACAGACCAAGTTGGATACGCAGTATTTT.

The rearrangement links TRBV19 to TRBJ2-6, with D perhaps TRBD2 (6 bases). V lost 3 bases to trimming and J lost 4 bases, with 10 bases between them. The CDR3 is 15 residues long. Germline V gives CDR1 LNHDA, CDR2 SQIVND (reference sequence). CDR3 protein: CASSMEGTGANVLTF. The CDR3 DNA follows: TGTGCCAGTAGTATGGAGGGTACGGGGGCCAACGTCCTGACTTTC.